Reported below is one T cell receptor (beta chain). The antigen is undetermined. The data originate from a study of OX40 agonist ivuxolimab in advanced cancers. Study background: Participants, approximately 83% male, averaged approximately 56 years of age, ranging from about 23 to 90. Findings and caveats of the study: Expanded clones were, on average, more numerous among CD8+ T cells than CD4+.

The V and J ends lost 4 bases and 10 bases respectively, with 36 bases between them. This CDR3 region has 20 residues. CDR1 is MDHEN and CDR2 is SYDVKM in the germline V gene. Produced via immunoSEQ multiplex PCR; TCRdb's table is partial and in-frame only. The sample lists tens of thousands of clones, 80% to 95% seen once, with approximately 25% in the top ten. Samples were taken at baseline and on day 1 of cycles 4 and 7. The gene calls are TRBV28 and TRBJ2-3, with a possible D match to TRBD1 (11 bases). The sequencing used CD4+ or CD8+ T cells sorted from blood, collected in a trial of the OX40 agonist ivuxolimab. The TCR comes from an adult with an advanced solid tumor such as melanoma, head and neck, liver or kidney cancer. DNA of the CDR3: TGTGCCAGCAGTTCCAGGACAGGGGGCTTTCTAGCGGGAGATCCGTTTGCGCAGTATTTT. Amino acids: CASSSRTGGFLAGDPFAQYF.